This record looks at one T cell receptor (beta chain) sequence and its context. Antigen: not known. The data were taken from a study of cytomegalovirus exposure and HLA in healthy donors. Findings and limits, study-wide: Versus the approximately 670-donor mean, an Asian-associated ancestry cluster reportedly showed fewer N-insertions in a later analysis. Productive status was seen about 87% or about 30% of the time for most TCR beta V segments in an earlier analysis. Most subjects had HLA-A and HLA-B alleles reportedly predicted accurately by TCR beta sequences. In a later analysis, at a false discovery rate of 0.05, 15,000 to 20,000 TCR beta sequences were associated with HLA alleles.

Germline V CDR1 and CDR2: ENHRY, SYGVKD. Trimming took 4 bases from V and 0 from J, leaving 11 bases between them. This CDR3 is built from 15 residues. PCR involved 60 Vbeta and 13 Jbeta primers. TCRdb's table, derived via immunoSEQ multiplex PCR, lists solely in-frame clones and lacks some. The sample contains around 150,000 clones, around 77% of which appear only once. The TCR was taken from a man aged 25 to 40 in good health and CMV-seronegative. Sequencing used PBMCs. The chain links TRBV10-3 to TRBJ2-3; possibly TRBD2 for D (6 bases). The CDR3 sequence: CAISGKGLSTDTQYF. DNA for the CDR3: TGTGCCATCAGTGGGAAGGGACTTAGCACAGATACGCAGTATTTT.